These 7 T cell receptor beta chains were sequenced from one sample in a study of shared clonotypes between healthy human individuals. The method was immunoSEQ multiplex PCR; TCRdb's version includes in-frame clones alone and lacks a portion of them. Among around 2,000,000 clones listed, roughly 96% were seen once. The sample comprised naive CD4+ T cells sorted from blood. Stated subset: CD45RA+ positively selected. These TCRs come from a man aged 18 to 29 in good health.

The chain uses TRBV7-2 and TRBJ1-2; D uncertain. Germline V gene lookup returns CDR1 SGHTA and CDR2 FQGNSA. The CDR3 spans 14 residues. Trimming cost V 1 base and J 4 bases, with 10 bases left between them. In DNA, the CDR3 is TGTGCCAGCAGCTTAGAAGGAGCAACCTATGGCTACACCTTC. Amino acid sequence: CASSLEGATYGYTF. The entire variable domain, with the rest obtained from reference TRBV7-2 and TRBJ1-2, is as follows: GAGVSQSPSNKVTEKGKDVELRCDPISGHTALYWYRQSLGQGLEFLIYFQGNSAPDKSGLPSDRFSAERTGGSVSTLTIQRTQQEDSAVYLCASSLEGATYGYTFGSGTRLTVV.

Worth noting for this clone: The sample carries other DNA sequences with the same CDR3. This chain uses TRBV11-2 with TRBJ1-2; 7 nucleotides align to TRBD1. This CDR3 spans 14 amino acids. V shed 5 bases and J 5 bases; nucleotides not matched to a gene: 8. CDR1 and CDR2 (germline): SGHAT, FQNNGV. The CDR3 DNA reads TGTGCCAGCAGCACGCACAGGGGCACTTATGGCTACACCTTC. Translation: CASSTHRGTYGYTF.

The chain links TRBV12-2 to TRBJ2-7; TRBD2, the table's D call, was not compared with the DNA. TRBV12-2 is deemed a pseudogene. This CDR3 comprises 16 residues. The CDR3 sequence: CASRSAGGTTKNEQYF. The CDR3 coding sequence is TGTGCAAGTCGCTCGGCGGGCGGAACAACAAAAAACGAGCAGTACTTC.

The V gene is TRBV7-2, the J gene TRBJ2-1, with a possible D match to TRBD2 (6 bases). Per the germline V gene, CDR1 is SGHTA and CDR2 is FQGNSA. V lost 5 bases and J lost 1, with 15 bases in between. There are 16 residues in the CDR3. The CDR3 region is CASSAGSGVSYNEQFF. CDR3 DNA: TGTGCCAGCAGCGCGGGGTCGGGAGTGTCCTACAATGAGCAGTTCTTC.

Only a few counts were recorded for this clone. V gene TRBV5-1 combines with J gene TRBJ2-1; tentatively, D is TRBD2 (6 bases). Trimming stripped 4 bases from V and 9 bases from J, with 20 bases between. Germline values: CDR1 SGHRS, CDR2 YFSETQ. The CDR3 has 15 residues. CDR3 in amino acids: CASSEEGPTYGEQFF. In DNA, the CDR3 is TGCGCCAGCAGCGAGGAGGGACCCACTTACGGTGAGCAGTTCTTC.

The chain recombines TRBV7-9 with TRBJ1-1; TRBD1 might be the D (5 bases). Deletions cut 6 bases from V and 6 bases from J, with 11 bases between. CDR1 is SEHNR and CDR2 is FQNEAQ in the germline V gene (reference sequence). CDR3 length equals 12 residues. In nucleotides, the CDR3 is TGTGCCAGCAGTCAGACAGCCGCTGAAGCTTTCTTT. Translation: CASSQTAAEAFF.

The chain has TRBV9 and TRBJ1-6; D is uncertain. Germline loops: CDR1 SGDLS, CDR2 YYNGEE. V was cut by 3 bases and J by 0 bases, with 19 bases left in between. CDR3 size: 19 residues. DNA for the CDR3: TGTGCCAGCAGCGGAGGTGGTGGACCTCTTAGCTCCTATAATTCACCCCTCCACTTT. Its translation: CASSGGGGPLSSYNSPLHF.